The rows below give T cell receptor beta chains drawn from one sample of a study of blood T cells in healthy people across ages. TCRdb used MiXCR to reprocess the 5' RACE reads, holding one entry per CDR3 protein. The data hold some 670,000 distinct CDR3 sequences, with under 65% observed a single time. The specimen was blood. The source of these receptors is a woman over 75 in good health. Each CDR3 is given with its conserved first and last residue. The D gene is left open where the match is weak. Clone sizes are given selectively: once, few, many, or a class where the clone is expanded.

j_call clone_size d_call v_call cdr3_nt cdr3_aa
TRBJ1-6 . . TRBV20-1 TGCAGTGCTAGCGGGCAGGGCTGGGATTCACCCCTCCACTTT CSASGQGWDSPLHF
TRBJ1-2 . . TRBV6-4 TGTGCCAGCCCCGCCTTCGGGGAGGGTCGAGGCTACACCTTC CASPAFGEGRGYTF
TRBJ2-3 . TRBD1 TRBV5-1 TGCGCCAGCAGCTTCACAACGGGACAGGGCGGCCCATCCCAGTATTTT CASSFTTGQGGPSQYF
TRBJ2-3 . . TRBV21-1 TGTGCCGTTCCGGGCCATAGCACAGATACGCAGTATTTT CAVPGHSTDTQYF
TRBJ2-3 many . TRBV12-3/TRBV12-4 TGTGCCAGCAGGGACAGCAACACAGATACGCAGTATTTT CASRDSNTDTQYF
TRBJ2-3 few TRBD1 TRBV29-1 TGCAGCGTTGCGGGACAGACAAGCACAGATACGCAGTATTTT CSVAGQTSTDTQYF
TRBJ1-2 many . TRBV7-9 TGTGCCAGCAGCTTAGCGTTGGATAACTATGGCTACACCTTC CASSLALDNYGYTF
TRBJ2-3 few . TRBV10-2 TGCGCCAGCAGCCCAACCACAGATGCGCAGTATTTT CASSPTTDAQYF
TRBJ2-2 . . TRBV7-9 TGTGCCAGCAGCTTAGAGTGGACATACACCGGGGAGCTGTTTTTT CASSLEWTYTGELFF
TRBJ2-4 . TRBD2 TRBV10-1 TGCGCCAGCAGTGGGACTAGCAAGAGGGACATTCAGTACTTC CASSGTSKRDIQYF
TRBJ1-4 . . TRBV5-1 TGCGCCAGCAGCTTGGACAGTAATGAAAAACTGTTTTTT CASSLDSNEKLFF
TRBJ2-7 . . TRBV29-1 TGCAACGTTGAAGAATTACAGGGCTACGAGCAGTACTTC CNVEELQGYEQYF
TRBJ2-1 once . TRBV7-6 TGTGCCAGCAGCTTGACGGTCGAGGGAACCTACAATGAGCAGTTCTTC CASSLTVEGTYNEQFF
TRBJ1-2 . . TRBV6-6 TGTGCCAGCAGGCCCCCAGCGTATGGCTACACCTTC CASRPPAYGYTF
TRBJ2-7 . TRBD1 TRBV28 TGTGCCAGCATGATTCACGTCGGGACAGGAACCTACGAGCAGTACTTC CASMIHVGTGTYEQYF
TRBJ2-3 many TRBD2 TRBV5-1 TGCGCCAGCAGCTTGTTCACGGGGGGGGCCAACACAGATACGCAGTATTTT CASSLFTGGANTDTQYF
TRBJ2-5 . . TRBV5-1 TGCGCCAGCAGCTTGGATCGCTATACCCAAGAGACCCAGTACTTC CASSLDRYTQETQYF
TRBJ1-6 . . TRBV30 TGTGCCTGGACCCCATCAGGCTCACCCCTCCACTTT CAWTPSGSPLHF
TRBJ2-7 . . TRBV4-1 TGCGCCAGCAGCTACCTACAGGGTATTGTGGGCGAGCAGTACTTC CASSYLQGIVGEQYF
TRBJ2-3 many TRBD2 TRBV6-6 TGTGCCAGCAGTTACCCCGGGGGAGCGGGGGGGTCACCTAGCACAGATACGCAGTATTTT CASSYPGGAGGSPSTDTQYF
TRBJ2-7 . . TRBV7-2 TGTGCCAGCAGCTTAGTCGGCAGCCTCTACGAGCAGTACTTC CASSLVGSLYEQYF
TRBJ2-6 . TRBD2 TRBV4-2 TGTGCCAGCAGCCAAACTAGCGGGAGTGGGGCCAACGTCCTGACTTTC CASSQTSGSGANVLTF
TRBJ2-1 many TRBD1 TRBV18 TGTGCCAGCTCTCTCAGGGGGCTTGAGAGGGATGAGCAGTTCTTC CASSLRGLERDEQFF